This is a list of T cell receptor beta chains from one sample in a study of cytomegalovirus exposure and HLA in healthy donors. TCRdb's copy holds only in-frame clones and misses some; the assay was immunoSEQ multiplex PCR. The table includes about 100,000 clones, about three quarters detected once. The sample comprised PBMCs. These receptors all stem from a woman between 18 and 30 years old in good health and CMV-seropositive. CDR3s include the opening cysteine and the closing phenylalanine or tryptophan. A D gene is named only where the DNA matches it firmly. Size is omitted from some rows. Given values are once, few, many or a class for expanded clones.

>-|TRBV6-4|TRBJ1-1|-
CASSDSSRGTEAFF
TGTGCCAGCAGTGACTCGTCAAGGGGCACTGAAGCTTTCTTT
>-|TRBV19|TRBJ1-5|-
CASSPRGRDNQPQHF
TGTGCCAGTAGTCCACGGGGGAGAGACAATCAGCCCCAGCATTTT
>TRBD1|TRBV30|TRBJ1-1|-
CAWSWGTGGLTEAFF
TGTGCCTGGAGTTGGGGGACAGGGGGCTTAACTGAAGCTTTCTTT
>-|TRBV29-1|TRBJ2-3|-
CSVEAEGGPGTDTQYF
TGCAGCGTTGAAGCGGAAGGAGGGCCGGGCACAGATACGCAGTATTTT
>-|TRBV19|TRBJ1-1|-
CASSILGVNTEAFF
TGTGCCAGTAGTATTCTCGGGGTGAACACTGAAGCTTTCTTT
>-|TRBV7-6|TRBJ2-2|-
CASSKTANTGELFF
TGTGCCAGCAGCAAGACAGCGAACACCGGGGAGCTGTTTTTT
>TRBD1|TRBV28|TRBJ2-5|-
CASRRGTGRQETQYF
TGTGCCAGCAGACGTGGGACAGGGCGGCAAGAGACCCAGTACTTC
>-|TRBV7-9|TRBJ2-3|-
CASSLVRETTDTQYF
TGTGCCAGCAGCTTAGTAAGGGAGACGACAGATACGCAGTATTTT
>TRBD2|TRBV28|TRBJ2-7|-
CASTRLAGTYEQYF
TGTGCCAGCACCCGACTAGCGGGGACCTACGAGCAGTACTTC
>-|TRBV5-4|TRBJ1-2|-
CASSAWDFYGYTF
TGTGCCAGCAGCGCCTGGGACTTTTATGGCTACACCTTC
>-|TRBV9|TRBJ2-7|-
CASSVDPLAGEQYF
TGTGCCAGCAGCGTAGATCCACTAGCTGGCGAGCAGTACTTC
>TRBD1|TRBV7-6|TRBJ1-5|-
CASSLDRGQPQHF
TGTGCCAGCAGCTTGGACAGGGGACAGCCCCAGCATTTT
>-|TRBV5-1|TRBJ2-2|-
CASSLARGDTGELFF
TGCGCCAGCAGCTTGGCCAGGGGGGACACCGGGGAGCTGTTTTTT
>-|TRBV30|TRBJ2-3|once
CAWSVGADTQYF
TGTGCCTGGAGTGTAGGGGCAGATACGCAGTATTTT
>-|TRBV4-1|TRBJ1-1|-
CASSHMNTEAFF
TGCGCCAGCAGCCATATGAACACTGAAGCTTTCTTT
>TRBD1|TRBV27|TRBJ1-2|-
CANRTGTYGYTF
TGTGCCAACCGGACAGGAACCTATGGCTACACCTTC
>TRBD2|TRBV30|TRBJ2-1|-
CAWSVSGSGYNEQFF
TGTGCCTGGAGTGTAAGCGGGAGTGGCTACAATGAGCAGTTCTTC
>-|TRBV20-1|TRBJ1-2|-
CSAGFGYGYTF
TGCAGTGCTGGATTCGGGTATGGCTACACCTTC
>TRBD2|TRBV2|TRBJ2-3|-
CASTGGETDTQYF
TGTGCCAGCACGGGAGGGGAGACAGATACGCAGTATTTT
>TRBD1|TRBV27|TRBJ1-1|-
CASRMDRGGNTEAFF
TGTGCCAGCAGGATGGACAGGGGAGGAAACACTGAAGCTTTCTTT
>-|TRBV28|TRBJ2-4|few
CASRGGERLQNIQYF
TGTGCCAGCAGGGGGGGTGAACGTTTGCAAAACATTCAGTACTTC
>-|TRBV27|TRBJ2-7|few
CASSSWGAGEQYF
TGTGCCAGCAGTTCGTGGGGAGCAGGCGAGCAGTACTTC
>TRBD2|TRBV5-1|TRBJ2-3|-
CASSSGGRQGSSF
TGCGCCAGCAGCTCGGGAGGGCGGCAGGGTAGTTCTTTT
>TRBD2|TRBV7-9|TRBJ2-1|-
CASSRIGGGNPYNEQFF
TGTGCCAGCAGCCGAATCGGGGGGGGCAACCCCTACAATGAGCAGTTCTTC
>TRBD1|TRBV6-5|TRBJ1-2|-
CASTFSQGAGYGYTF
TGTGCCAGCACCTTCTCCCAGGGGGCTGGCTATGGCTACACCTTC
>TRBD1|TRBV2|TRBJ1-2|-
CASTGRTGWHGYTF
TGTGCCAGCACCGGACGGACAGGGTGGCATGGCTACACCTTC
>TRBD1|TRBV6-5|TRBJ1-2|once
CASSKEPGQFYGYTF
TGTGCCAGCAGTAAGGAACCGGGACAGTTCTATGGCTACACCTTC
>TRBD2|TRBV5-8|TRBJ2-1|-
CASSPSGSRNNEQFF
TGTGCCAGCAGCCCTAGCGGGAGCAGGAACAATGAGCAGTTCTTC
>TRBD1|TRBV7-2|TRBJ1-2|-
CASSLGPLGQGAYGYTF
TGTGCCAGCAGCTTAGGTCCCCTGGGGCAGGGGGCCTATGGCTACACCTTC
>TRBD1|TRBV6-6|TRBJ1-5|-
CASDRGNQPQHF
TGTGCCAGTGACAGGGGAAATCAGCCCCAGCATTTT
>-|TRBV9|TRBJ1-4|-
CASSRTGATNEKLFF
TGTGCCAGCAGCCGGACGGGGGCAACTAATGAAAAACTGTTTTTT
>-|TRBV10-2|TRBJ1-4|-
CASRMGLTTNEKLFF
TGCGCCAGCAGAATGGGACTTACAACTAATGAAAAACTGTTTTTT
>-|TRBV30|TRBJ2-3|-
CAWSVGRFSADTQYF
TGTGCCTGGAGTGTAGGCAGGTTTAGCGCAGATACGCAGTATTTT
>-|TRBV7-9|TRBJ2-3|-
CASSLVTGLQDTQYF
TGTGCCAGCAGCTTAGTGACGGGACTTCAGGATACGCAGTATTTT
>-|TRBV7-9|TRBJ2-3|once
CASSLASGSDTQYF
TGTGCCAGCAGCTTAGCGAGTGGTTCAGATACGCAGTATTTT
>TRBD1|TRBV2|TRBJ1-5|-
CASSGPGTGGIQPQHF
TGTGCCAGCAGTGGCCCCGGGACAGGGGGAATTCAGCCCCAGCATTTT
>-|TRBV14|TRBJ2-6|-
CASSQDRGSGANVLTF
TGTGCCAGCAGCCAAGATCGAGGATCTGGGGCCAACGTCCTGACTTTC
>TRBD2|TRBV15|TRBJ2-7|few
CATSGRGDDEQYF
TGTGCCACCAGCGGTCGGGGGGACGACGAGCAGTACTTC
>TRBD2|TRBV13|TRBJ2-7|-
CASSPGRGVSYEQYF
TGTGCCAGCAGCCCCGGGAGGGGCGTCTCCTACGAGCAGTACTTC
>TRBD1|TRBV28|TRBJ1-3|-
CASSLGTGSGNTIYF
TGTGCCAGCAGCCTAGGGACAGGGTCAGGAAACACCATATATTTT
>TRBD1|TRBV7-8|TRBJ1-2|-
CASSLAGQAPSGYTF
TGTGCCAGCAGCTTAGCTGGACAGGCTCCTAGTGGCTACACCTTC
>-|TRBV4-2|TRBJ2-7|-
CASSQEIRANEQYF
TGTGCCAGCAGCCAAGAAATCCGAGCGAACGAGCAGTACTTC
>-|TRBV6-1|TRBJ2-7|-
CASTRTLAYEQYF
TGTGCCAGCACAAGGACTCTTGCCTACGAGCAGTACTTC
>-|TRBV6-1|TRBJ2-2|few
CATPGGRGRELFF
TGTGCCACCCCGGGTGGCAGGGGTCGGGAGCTGTTTTTT
>-|TRBV7-9|TRBJ1-3|-
CASSLRQGIAGNTIYF
TGTGCCAGCAGCTTACGGCAGGGTATTGCTGGAAACACCATATATTTT
>-|TRBV5-4|TRBJ2-3|few
CASSSTGEAADTQYF
TGTGCCAGCAGTTCCACAGGGGAGGCGGCAGATACGCAGTATTTT
>TRBD1|TRBV5-4|TRBJ2-5|once
CASSLGGQGPKETQYF
TGTGCCAGCAGCTTGGGGGGACAGGGTCCAAAAGAGACCCAGTACTTC
>-|TRBV6-1|TRBJ2-1|few
CASSEGLGGSEQFF
TGTGCCAGCAGTGAGGGTTTGGGGGGTAGTGAGCAGTTCTTC
>TRBD1|TRBV30|TRBJ2-5|-
CAWQDRGRVQETQYF
TGTGCCTGGCAAGACAGGGGGCGCGTCCAAGAGACCCAGTACTTC
>TRBD2|TRBV27|TRBJ2-7|-
CASSPRAGRGEQYF
TGTGCCAGCAGTCCCAGGGCCGGGAGGGGGGAGCAGTACTTC
>TRBD2|TRBV4-1|TRBJ2-3|-
CASSPGGLAVADTQYF
TGCGCCAGCAGCCCCGGAGGTCTAGCGGTAGCAGATACGCAGTATTTT
>-|TRBV30|TRBJ2-2|-
CAWSGLAPGELFF
TGTGCCTGGAGTGGCCTAGCCCCCGGGGAGCTGTTTTTT
>TRBD1|TRBV28|TRBJ2-3|-
CASRNLPGQGTDTQYF
TGTGCCAGCAGGAACCTGCCGGGACAGGGGACAGATACGCAGTATTTT
>TRBD2|TRBV6-6|TRBJ2-7|few
CASRHGLAGYYEQYF
TGTGCCAGCAGACACGGACTAGCGGGGTACTACGAGCAGTACTTC
>TRBD2|TRBV25-1|TRBJ2-1|few
CASSEYSSGSTDEQFF
TGTGCCAGCAGTGAATATTCAAGCGGGAGTACGGATGAGCAGTTCTTC
>-|TRBV27|TRBJ2-6|few
CASRKGGGTGANVLTF
TGTGCCAGCAGGAAGGGGGGAGGGACTGGGGCCAACGTCCTGACTTTC
>TRBD1|TRBV12-5|TRBJ2-3|few
CASGRQGSPTDTQYF
TGTGCTAGTGGACGACAGGGGTCTCCCACAGATACGCAGTATTTT
>TRBD2|TRBV5-5|TRBJ2-3|-
CASSFGGGRTDTQYF
TGTGCCAGCAGCTTCGGCGGCGGGAGGACTGATACGCAGTATTTT
>TRBD2|TRBV30|TRBJ2-1|-
CAWSFGGASDNEQFF
TGTGCCTGGAGTTTCGGGGGGGCCAGTGACAATGAGCAGTTCTTC